This TCR beta chain was sequenced for a study of siplizumab effects on memory and regulatory T cells. Study results and limitations: Memory cells that were CD4+ and unstimulated gave rise to alloreactive sequences, which siplizumab significantly reduced. No naive or memory phenotype could be assigned to roughly 80-95% of proliferating clones.

Germline V CDR1 and CDR2: MNHEY, SMNVEV (reference sequence). V was pared by 10 bases and J by 1 base, with 16 bases between. There are 14 residues in the CDR3. Produced via immunoSEQ multiplex PCR; TCRdb's table is partial and in-frame only. Among 100,000 or so clones, 90% to 95% were seen once, and the ten largest hold approximately 0.61%. On this clone: Antigen: not known.

This rearrangement joins TRBV27 to TRBJ1-1; D is possibly TRBD1 (6 bases). The TCR comes from a human donor in good health. What was sequenced was Tregs sorted from blood. In nucleotides, the CDR3 is TGTGCCACCTTTGGGGGGCTGGGGAACACTGAAGCTTTCTTT. The encoded protein is CATFGGLGNTEAFF.